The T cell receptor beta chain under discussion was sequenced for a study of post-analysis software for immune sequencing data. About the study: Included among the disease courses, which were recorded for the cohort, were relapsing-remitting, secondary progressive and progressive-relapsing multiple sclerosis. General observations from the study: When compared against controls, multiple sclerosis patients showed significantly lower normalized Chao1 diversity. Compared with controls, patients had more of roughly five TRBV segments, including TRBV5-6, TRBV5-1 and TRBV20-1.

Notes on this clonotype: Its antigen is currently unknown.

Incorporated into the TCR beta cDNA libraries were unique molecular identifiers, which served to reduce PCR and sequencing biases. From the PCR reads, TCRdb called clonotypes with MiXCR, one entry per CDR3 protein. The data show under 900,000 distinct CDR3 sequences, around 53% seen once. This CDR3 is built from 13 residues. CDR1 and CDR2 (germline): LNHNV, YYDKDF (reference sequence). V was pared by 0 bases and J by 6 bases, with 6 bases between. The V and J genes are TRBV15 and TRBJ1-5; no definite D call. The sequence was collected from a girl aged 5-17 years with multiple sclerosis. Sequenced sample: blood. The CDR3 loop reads CATSREKGQPQHF. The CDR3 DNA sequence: TGTGCCACCAGCAGAGAAAAGGGTCAGCCCCAGCATTTT.